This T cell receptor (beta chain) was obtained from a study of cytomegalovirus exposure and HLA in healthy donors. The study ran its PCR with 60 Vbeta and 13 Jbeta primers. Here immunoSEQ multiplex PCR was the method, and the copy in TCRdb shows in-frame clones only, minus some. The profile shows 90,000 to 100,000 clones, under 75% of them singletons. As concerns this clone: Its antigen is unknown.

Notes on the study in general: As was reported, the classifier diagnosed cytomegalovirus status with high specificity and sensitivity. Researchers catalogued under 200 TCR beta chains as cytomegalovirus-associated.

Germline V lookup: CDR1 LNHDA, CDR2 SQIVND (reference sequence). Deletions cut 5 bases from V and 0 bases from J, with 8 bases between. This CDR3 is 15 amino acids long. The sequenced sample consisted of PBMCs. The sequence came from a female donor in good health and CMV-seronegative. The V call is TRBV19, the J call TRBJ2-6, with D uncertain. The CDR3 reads CASSWASSGANVLTF. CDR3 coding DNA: TGTGCCAGTAGTTGGGCGAGCTCTGGGGCCAACGTCCTGACTTTC.